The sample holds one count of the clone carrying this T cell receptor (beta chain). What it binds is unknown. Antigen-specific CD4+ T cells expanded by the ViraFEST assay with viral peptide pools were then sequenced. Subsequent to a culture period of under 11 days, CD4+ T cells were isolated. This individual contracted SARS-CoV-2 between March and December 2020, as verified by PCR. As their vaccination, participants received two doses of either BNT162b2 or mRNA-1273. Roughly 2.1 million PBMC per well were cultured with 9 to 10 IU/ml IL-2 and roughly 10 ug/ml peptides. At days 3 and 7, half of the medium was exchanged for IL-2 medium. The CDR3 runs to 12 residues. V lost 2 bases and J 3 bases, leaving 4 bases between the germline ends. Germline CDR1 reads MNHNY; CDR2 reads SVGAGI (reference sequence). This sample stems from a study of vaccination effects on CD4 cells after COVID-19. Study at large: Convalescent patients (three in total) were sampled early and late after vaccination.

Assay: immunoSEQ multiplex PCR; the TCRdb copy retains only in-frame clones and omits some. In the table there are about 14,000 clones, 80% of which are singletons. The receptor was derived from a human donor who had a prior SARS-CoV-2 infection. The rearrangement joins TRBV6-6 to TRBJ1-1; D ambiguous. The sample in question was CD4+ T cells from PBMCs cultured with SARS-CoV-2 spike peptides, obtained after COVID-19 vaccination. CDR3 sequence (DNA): TGTGCCAGCAGTTACGGAGACACTGAAGCTTTCTTT. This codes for CASSYGDTEAFF.